This TCR beta chain was recorded in a study of shared clonotypes between healthy human individuals. On this clone: Its matching antigen is unknown.

Profiling relied on immunoSEQ multiplex PCR, and the TCRdb table lists in-frame clones only, not all of them. This table holds fewer than 1 million clones, around 96% found once. Whole-study findings and limits: Naive subsets generally had larger estimated richness than memory subsets. Generation probability values for non-shared clonotypes were lower than those for clonotypes shared by all four donors.

Germline V gene data show CDR1 as SGHDN and CDR2 as FVKESK. This CDR3 has 17 residues. V shed 1 base, J shed 3 bases, and the junction held 6 bases outside the gene matches. As defined, naive CD8 cells were CD45RO-negative and positively selected for CCR7, with terminally differentiated effector memory CD45RA+ cells excluded. Donors comprised only Caucasian adults living in Nashville, Tennessee. The source is a man in his thirties or forties in good health. The chain couples TRBV14 to TRBJ2-2; 9 bases align to TRBD2. The sequenced sample was naive CD8+ T cells sorted from blood. CDR3 sequence: CASSQAPSGRHTGELFF. The CDR3 DNA is TGTGCCAGCAGCCAAGCTCCCAGCGGGAGGCACACCGGGGAGCTGTTTTTT. The full variable domain, rest sourced from reference TRBV14 and TRBJ2-2, is EAGVTQFPSHSVIEKGQTVTLRCDPISGHDNLYWYRRVMGKEIKFLLHFVKESKQDESGMPNNRFLAERTGGTYSTLKVQPAELEDSGVYFCASSQAPSGRHTGELFFGEGSRLTVL.